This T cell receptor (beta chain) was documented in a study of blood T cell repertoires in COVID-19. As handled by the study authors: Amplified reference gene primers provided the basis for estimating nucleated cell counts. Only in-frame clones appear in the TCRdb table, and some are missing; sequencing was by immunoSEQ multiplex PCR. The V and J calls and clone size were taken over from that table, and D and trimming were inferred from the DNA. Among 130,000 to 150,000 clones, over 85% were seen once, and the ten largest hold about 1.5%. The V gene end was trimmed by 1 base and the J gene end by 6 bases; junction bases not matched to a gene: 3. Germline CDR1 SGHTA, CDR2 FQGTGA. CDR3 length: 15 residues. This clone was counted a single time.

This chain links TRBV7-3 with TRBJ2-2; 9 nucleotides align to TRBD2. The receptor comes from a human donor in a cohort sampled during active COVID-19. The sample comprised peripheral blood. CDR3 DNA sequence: TGTGCCAGCAGCTTAATAGCGGGGGCTTCCGGGGAGCTGTTTTTT. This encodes CASSLIAGASGELFF.